This TCR beta chain was captured in a study of Graves' ophthalmopathy and Graves' hyperthyroidism. The CDR3 loop spans 12 amino acids. Trimming removed 9 bases from V and 4 bases from J; junction bases left unmatched: 4. Germline CDR1 LNHDA, CDR2 SQIVND (reference sequence). The TCR beta CDR3 regions underwent amplification from RNA transcripts. Scientists carried out first-round RT-PCR using HTBI primers and then a second-round multiplex PCR. MiXCR, run by TCRdb on the multiplex PCR reads, gives a single entry per CDR3 protein. This table holds about 380,000 distinct CDR3 sequences, roughly 14% found once. This clonotype was detected many times. Its antigen is currently unknown. Points from the study as a whole: In blood appeared most of the expanded thyroid clonotypes whose frequency exceeded 0.001.

Hyperthyroidism in these 18- to 65-year-old patients was newly diagnosed, lasting under 2 months. The evidence that diagnosis relied on was clinical symptoms, serum thyroxine, TRAb, thyroid ultrasound and orbital computed tomography. Fresh peripheral blood (approximately 9.5 ml) yielded the PBMCs. Input material: peripheral blood. The clonotype originates from a woman aged 18-35 years with stable Graves' hyperthyroidism. This chain connects TRBV19 to TRBJ2-7, with 9 nucleotides matching TRBD1. The CDR3 DNA sequence: TGTGCCAGCCGGGACAGGGCTTACGAGCAGTACTTC. Translation: CASRDRAYEQYF.